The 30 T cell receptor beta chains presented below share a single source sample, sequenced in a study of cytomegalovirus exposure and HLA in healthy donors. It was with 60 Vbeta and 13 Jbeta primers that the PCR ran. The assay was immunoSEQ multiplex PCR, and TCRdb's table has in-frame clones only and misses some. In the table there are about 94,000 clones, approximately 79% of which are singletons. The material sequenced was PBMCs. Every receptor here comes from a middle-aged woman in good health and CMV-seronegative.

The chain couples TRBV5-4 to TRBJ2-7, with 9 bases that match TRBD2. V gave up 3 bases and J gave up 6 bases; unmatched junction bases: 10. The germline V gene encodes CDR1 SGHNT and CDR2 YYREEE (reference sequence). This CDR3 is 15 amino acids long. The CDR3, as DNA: TGTGCCAGCAGCTCATATCGCGGGGGGGTTTCCGAGCAGTACTTC. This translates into CASSSYRGGVSEQYF.

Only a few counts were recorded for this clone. The CDR3 loop is CASQSGAGRGDTQYF. The CDR3 bases are TGTGCCAGTCAATCCGGGGCAGGCCGGGGGGATACGCAGTATTTT. The chain recombines TRBV19 with TRBJ2-3; D is possibly TRBD2 (6 bases). CDR1 is LNHDA, CDR2 SQIVND, per germline (reference sequence). Trimming pared 8 bases from V and 6 bases from J, leaving 21 bases between. The CDR3 is made up of 15 amino acids.

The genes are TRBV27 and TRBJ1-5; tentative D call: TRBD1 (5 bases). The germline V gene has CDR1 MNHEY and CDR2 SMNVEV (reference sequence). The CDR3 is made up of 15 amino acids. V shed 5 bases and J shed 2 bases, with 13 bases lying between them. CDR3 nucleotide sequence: TGTGCCAGCAGTCTGGGGGGGGTGGGCAATCAGCCCCAGCATTTT. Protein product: CASSLGGVGNQPQHF.

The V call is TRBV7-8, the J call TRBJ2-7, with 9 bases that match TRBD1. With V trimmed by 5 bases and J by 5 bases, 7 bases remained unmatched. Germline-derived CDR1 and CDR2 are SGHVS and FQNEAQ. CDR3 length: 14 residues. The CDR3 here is CASSQSQGANEQYF. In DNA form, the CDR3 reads TGTGCCAGCAGCCAATCACAGGGGGCCAACGAGCAGTACTTC.

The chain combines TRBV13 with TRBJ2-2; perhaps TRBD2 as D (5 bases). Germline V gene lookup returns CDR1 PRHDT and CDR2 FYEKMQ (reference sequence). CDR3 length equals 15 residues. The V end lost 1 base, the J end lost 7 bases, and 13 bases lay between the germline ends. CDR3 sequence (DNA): TGTGCCAGCAGCTTAGAAGAGGTTGGAGGCGGGGAGCTGTTTTTT. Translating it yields CASSLEEVGGGELFF.

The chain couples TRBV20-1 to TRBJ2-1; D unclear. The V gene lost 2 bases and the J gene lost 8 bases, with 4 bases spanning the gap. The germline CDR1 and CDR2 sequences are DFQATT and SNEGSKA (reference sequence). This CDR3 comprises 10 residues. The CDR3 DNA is TGCAGTGCTAGATCTCATGAGCAGTTCTTC. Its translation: CSARSHEQFF.

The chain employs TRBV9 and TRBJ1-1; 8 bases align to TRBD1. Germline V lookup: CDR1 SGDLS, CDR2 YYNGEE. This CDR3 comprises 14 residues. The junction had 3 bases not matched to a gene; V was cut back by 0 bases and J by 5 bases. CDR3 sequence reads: CASSVARQGTEAFF. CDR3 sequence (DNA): TGTGCCAGCAGCGTAGCTAGACAGGGGACTGAAGCTTTCTTT.

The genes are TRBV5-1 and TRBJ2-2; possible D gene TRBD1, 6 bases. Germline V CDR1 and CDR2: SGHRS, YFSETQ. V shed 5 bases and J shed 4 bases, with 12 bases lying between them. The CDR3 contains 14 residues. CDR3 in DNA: TGCGCCAGCAGACGTGACAGGACCACCGGGGAGCTGTTTTTT. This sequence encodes CASRRDRTTGELFF.

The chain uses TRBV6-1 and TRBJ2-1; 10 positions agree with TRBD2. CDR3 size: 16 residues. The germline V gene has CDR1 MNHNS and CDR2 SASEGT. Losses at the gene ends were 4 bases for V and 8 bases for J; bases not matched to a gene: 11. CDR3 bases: TGTGCCAGCAGTGTCGTAACTAGCGGGGTCCTCTATGAGCAGTTCTTC. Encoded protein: CASSVVTSGVLYEQFF.

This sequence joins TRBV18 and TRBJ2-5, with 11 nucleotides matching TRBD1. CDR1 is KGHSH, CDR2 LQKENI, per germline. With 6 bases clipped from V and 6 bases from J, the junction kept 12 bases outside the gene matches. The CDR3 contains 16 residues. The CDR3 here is CASSQQQGQGAKTQYF. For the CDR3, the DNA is TGTGCCAGCTCCCAACAACAAGGACAGGGGGCTAAGACCCAGTACTTC.

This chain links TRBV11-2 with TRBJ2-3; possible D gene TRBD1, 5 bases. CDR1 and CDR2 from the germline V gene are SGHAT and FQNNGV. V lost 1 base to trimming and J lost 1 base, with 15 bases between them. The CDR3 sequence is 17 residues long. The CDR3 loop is CASSLVGGARGTDTQYF. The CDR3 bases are TGTGCCAGCAGCTTAGTTGGTGGGGCGCGAGGCACAGATACGCAGTATTTT.

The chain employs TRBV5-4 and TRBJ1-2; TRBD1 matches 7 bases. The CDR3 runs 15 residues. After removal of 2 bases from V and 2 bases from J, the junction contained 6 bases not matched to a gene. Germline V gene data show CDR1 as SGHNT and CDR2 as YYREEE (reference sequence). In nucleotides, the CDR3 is TGTGCCAGCAGCTTAGTGGGACAGAAGAACTATGGCTACACCTTC. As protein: CASSLVGQKNYGYTF.

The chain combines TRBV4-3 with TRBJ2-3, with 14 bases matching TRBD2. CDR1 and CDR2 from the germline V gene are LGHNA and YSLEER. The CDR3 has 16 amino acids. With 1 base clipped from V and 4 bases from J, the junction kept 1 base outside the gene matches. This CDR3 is CASSQGLAGGPDTQYF. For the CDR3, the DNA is TGCGCCAGCAGCCAAGGACTAGCGGGGGGGCCAGATACGCAGTATTTT.

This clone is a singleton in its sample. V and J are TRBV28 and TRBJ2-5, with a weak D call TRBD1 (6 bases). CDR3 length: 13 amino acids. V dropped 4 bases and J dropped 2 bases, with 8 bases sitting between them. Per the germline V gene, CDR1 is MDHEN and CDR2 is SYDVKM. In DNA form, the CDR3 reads TGTGCCAGCAGTTCAGGGGCGCAAGAGACCCAGTACTTC. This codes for CASSSGAQETQYF.

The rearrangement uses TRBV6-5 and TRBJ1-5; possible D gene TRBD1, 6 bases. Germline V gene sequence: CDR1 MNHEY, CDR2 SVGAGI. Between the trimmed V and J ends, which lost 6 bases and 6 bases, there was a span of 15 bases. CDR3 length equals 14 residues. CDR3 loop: CASRFDRTGQPQHF. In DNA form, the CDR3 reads TGTGCCAGCAGATTCGACAGGACGGGTCAGCCCCAGCATTTT.

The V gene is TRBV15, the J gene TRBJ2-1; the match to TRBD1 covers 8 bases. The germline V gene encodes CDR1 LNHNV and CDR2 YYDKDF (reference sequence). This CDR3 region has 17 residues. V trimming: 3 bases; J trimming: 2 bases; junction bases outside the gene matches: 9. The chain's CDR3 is CATSRARTGSPYNEQFF. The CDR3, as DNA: TGTGCCACCAGCAGGGCAAGGACAGGGAGCCCCTACAATGAGCAGTTCTTC.

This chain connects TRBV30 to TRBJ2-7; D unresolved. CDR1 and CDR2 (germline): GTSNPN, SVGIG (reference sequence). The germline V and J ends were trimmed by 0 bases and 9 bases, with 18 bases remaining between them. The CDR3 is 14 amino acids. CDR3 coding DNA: TGTGCCTGGAGTGTATTTCATACGGCGGCCGGGCAGTACTTC. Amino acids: CAWSVFHTAAGQYF.

DNA for the CDR3: TGTGCCTGGAGTGTAAAGGGGGCTCACGAAAAACTGTTTTTT. Translated: CAWSVKGAHEKLFF. The chain uses TRBV30 and TRBJ1-4, with 7 bases aligning to TRBD1. V trimming: 0 bases; J trimming: 8 bases; junction bases outside the gene matches: 6. CDR3 length equals 14 residues. The germline gives CDR1 GTSNPN, CDR2 SVGIG (reference sequence).

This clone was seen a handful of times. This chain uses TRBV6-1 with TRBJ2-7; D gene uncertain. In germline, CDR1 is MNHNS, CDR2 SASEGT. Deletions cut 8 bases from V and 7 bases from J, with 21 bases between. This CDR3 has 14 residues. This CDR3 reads CASVLPGTVGEQYF. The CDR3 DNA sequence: TGTGCCAGCGTCCTTCCGGGTACCGTTGGAGAGCAGTACTTC.

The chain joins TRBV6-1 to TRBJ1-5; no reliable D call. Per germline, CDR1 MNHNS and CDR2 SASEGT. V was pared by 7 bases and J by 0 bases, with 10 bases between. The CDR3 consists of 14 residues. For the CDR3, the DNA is TGTGCCAGCATACAGCAGTATAGCAATCAGCCCCAGCATTTT. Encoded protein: CASIQQYSNQPQHF.

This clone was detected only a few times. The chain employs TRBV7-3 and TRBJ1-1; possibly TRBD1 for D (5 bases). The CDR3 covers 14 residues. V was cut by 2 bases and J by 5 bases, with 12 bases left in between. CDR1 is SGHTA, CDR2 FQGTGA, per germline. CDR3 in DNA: TGTGCCAGCAGCTTACAGGGTTGGAATACTGAAGCTTTCTTT. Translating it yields CASSLQGWNTEAFF.

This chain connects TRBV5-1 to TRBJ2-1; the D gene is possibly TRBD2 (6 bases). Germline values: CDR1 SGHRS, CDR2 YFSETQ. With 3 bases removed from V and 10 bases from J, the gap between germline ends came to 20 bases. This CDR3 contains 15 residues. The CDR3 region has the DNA TGCGCCAGCAGCTCCGCCGGGAGATCAGAGGGGGAGCAGTTCTTC. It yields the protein CASSSAGRSEGEQFF.

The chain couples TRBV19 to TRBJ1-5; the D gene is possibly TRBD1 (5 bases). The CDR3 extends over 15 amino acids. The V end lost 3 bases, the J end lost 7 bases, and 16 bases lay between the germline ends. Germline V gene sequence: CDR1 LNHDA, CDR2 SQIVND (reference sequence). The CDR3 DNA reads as TGTGCCAGTAGTATCGTCGCGGGGCTCCGACAGCCCCAGCATTTT. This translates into CASSIVAGLRQPQHF.

CDR3 residues: CASRDRGYNEQFF. CDR3 coding DNA: TGTGCCAGCAGGGACAGGGGCTACAATGAGCAGTTCTTC. This chain uses TRBV2 with TRBJ2-1; 9 bases agree with TRBD1. This CDR3 is 13 amino acids long. Germline CDR1 SNHLY, CDR2 FYNNEI. V dropped 6 bases and J dropped 3; count of bases not matched to a gene: 0. The full variable domain, with the rest looked up from reference TRBV2 and TRBJ2-1, is EPEVTQTPSHQVTQMGQEVILRCVPISNHLYFYWYRQILGQKVEFLVSFYNNEISEKSEIFDDQFSVERPDGSNFTLKIRSTKLEDSAMYFCASRDRGYNEQFFGPGTRLTVL.

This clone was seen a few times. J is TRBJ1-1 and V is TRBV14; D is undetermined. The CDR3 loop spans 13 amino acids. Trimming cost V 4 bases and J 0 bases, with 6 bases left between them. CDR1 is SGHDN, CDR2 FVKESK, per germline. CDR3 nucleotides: TGTGCCAGCAGCCTAAGCCTGAACACTGAAGCTTTCTTT. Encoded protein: CASSLSLNTEAFF.

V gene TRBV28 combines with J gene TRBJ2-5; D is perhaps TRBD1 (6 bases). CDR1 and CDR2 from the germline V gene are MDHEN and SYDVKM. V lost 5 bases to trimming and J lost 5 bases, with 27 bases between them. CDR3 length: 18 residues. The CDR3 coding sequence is TGTGCCAGCAGTCTATCACTCGACAGGCCGAACCCAATGGAGACCCAGTACTTC. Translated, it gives CASSLSLDRPNPMETQYF. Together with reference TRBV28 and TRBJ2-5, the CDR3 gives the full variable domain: DVKVTQSSRYLVKRTGEKVFLECVQDMDHENMFWYRQDPGLGLRLIYFSYDVKMKEKGDIPEGYSVSREKKERFSLILESASTNQTSMYLCASSLSLDRPNPMETQYFGPGTRLLVL.

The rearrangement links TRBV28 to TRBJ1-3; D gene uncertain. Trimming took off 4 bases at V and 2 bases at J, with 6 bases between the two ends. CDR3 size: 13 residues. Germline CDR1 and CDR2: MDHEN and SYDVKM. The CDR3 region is CASSSLPGNTIYF. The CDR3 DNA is TGTGCCAGCAGTTCCCTCCCTGGAAACACCATATATTTT.

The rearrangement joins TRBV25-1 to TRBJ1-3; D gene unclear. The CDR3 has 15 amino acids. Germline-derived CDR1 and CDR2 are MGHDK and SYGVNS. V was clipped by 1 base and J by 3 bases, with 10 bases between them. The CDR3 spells CASSEFRGNGNTIYF. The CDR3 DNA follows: TGTGCCAGCAGTGAATTTCGAGGGAATGGAAACACCATATATTTT. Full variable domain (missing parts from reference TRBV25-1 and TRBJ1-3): EADIYQTPRYLVIGTGKKITLECSQTMGHDKMYWYQQDPGMELHLIHYSYGVNSTEKGDLSSESTVSRIRTEHFPLTLESARPSHTSQYLCASSEFRGNGNTIYFGEGSWLTVV.

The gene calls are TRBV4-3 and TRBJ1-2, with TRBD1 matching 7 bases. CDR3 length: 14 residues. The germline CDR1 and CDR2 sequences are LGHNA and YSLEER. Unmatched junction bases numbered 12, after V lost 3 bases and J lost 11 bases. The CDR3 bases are TGCGCCAGCAGCCACCACCGGGACAGTAAGAGTTACACCTTC. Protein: CASSHHRDSKSYTF.

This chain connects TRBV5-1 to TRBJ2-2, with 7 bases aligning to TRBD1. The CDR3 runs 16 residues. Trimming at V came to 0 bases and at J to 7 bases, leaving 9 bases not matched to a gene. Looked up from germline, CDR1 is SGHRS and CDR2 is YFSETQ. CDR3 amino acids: CASSLEGAGNHGELFF. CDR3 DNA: TGCGCCAGCAGCTTGGAGGGGGCAGGGAACCACGGGGAGCTGTTTTTT.